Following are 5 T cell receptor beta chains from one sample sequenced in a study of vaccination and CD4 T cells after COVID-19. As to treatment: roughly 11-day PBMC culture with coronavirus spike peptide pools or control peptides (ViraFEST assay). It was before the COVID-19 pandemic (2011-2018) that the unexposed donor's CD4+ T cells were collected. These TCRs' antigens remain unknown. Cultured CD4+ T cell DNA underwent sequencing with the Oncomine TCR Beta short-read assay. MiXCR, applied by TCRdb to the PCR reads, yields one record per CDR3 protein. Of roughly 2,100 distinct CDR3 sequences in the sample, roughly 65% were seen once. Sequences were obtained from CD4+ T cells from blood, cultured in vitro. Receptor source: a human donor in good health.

The CDR3 nucleotides are TGTGCCAGCAGTTACATGGCTGAAGCTTTCTTT. The encoded protein is CASSYMAEAFF. The chain recombines TRBV6-5 with TRBJ1-1; D not certain. Trimming left V 2 bases short and J 6 bases short, with 4 bases between. CDR1 and CDR2 (germline): MNHEY, SVGAGI. The CDR3 sequence is 11 residues long.

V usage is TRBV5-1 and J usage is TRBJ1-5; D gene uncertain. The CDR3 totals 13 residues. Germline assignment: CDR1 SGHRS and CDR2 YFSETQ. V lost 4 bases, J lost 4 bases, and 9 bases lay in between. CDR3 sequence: CASSKDRNQPQHF. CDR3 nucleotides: TGCGCCAGCAGCAAGGATCGTAATCAGCCCCAGCATTTT.

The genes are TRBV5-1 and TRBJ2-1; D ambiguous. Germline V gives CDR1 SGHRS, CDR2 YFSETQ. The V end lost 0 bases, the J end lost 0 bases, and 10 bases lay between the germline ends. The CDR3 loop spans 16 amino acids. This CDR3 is CASSLGAASSYNEQFF. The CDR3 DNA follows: TGCGCCAGCAGCTTGGGAGCCGCGAGCTCCTACAATGAGCAGTTCTTC.

The CDR3 DNA reads as TGTGCCAGCAGCCAACAGGGTCCAGATACGCAGTATTTT. Translating it yields CASSQQGPDTQYF. The chain uses TRBV5-6 and TRBJ2-3, with D possibly TRBD1 on 6 matching bases. V was trimmed by 4 bases and J by 4 bases, leaving 10 bases between them. In germline, CDR1 is SGHDT, CDR2 YYEEEE. The CDR3 is 13 amino acids.

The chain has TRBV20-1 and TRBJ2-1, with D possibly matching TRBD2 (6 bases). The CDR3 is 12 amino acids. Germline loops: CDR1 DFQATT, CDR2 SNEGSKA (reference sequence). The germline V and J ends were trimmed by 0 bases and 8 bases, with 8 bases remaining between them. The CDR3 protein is CSAREGGDEQFF. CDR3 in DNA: TGCAGTGCTAGAGAAGGCGGGGATGAGCAGTTCTTC.